The rows below give T cell receptor beta chains drawn from one sample of a study of early T cells in non-severe SARS-CoV-2 infection. TCRdb processed the 5' RACE reads anew with MiXCR; each CDR3 protein has one entry. Of approximately 100,000 distinct CDR3 sequences listed, around 10% are singletons. Sequencing was done on a sample of whole blood. These receptors came from an adult who was a healthcare worker with PCR-confirmed SARS-CoV-2 infection or an uninfected control (not recorded which). Each CDR3 is given with its conserved first and last residue. The size field is filled for only some rows; it gives once, few, many or a size class.

abundance	v_gene	j_gene	len	CDR3aa
few	TRBV6-5	TRBJ2-2	13	CASINSNTGELFF
-	TRBV5-1	TRBJ2-5	16	CASSVTGTSGGETQYF
-	TRBV29-1	TRBJ2-2	14	CSVERGGRTGELFF
few	TRBV5-6	TRBJ2-7	14	CASSLGDRTYEQYF
-	TRBV29-1	TRBJ2-7	13	CSARTGEYYEQYF
-	TRBV2	TRBJ1-2	14	CASSELTVNYGYTF
-	TRBV20-1	TRBJ1-6	12	CSAPRGNSPLHF
-	TRBV28	TRBJ2-5	18	CASSVTGTSGWYQETQYF
few	TRBV12-3/TRBV12-4	TRBJ2-3	14	CASSIAGVTDTQYF
many	TRBV19	TRBJ2-1	13	CASSLRGFNEQFF
many	TRBV20-1	TRBJ1-1	14	CSAREVRVNTEAFF
-	TRBV7-2	TRBJ1-2	16	CASSLAWGYAGGGYTF
many	TRBV7-2	TRBJ2-1	18	CASSLEASGGPRGNEQFF
few	TRBV29-1	TRBJ2-3	15	CSVGDTWGGTDTQYF
few	TRBV7-8	TRBJ2-4	14	CASSLGTGMYIQYF
many	TRBV5-1	TRBJ2-2	14	CASSVGQGIGELFF
few	TRBV11-2	TRBJ2-1	16	CASIQSGTGTYNEQFF
-	TRBV20-1	TRBJ2-7	15	CSASGTSGDSYEQYF
-	TRBV3-1	TRBJ1-4	16	CASSRSPGHFNEKLFF
-	TRBV7-9	TRBJ2-1	12	CASSPQTESQFF
once	TRBV30	TRBJ2-7	15	CAWSVIGRMAYEQYF
-	TRBV7-8	TRBJ1-3	14	CASSSQGVGNTIYF
many	TRBV20-1	TRBJ1-1	13	CSASGTDSYEAFF
-	TRBV20-1	TRBJ1-2	12	CSARLQLKGYTF
once	TRBV29-1	TRBJ1-4	12	CSVEGPNEKLFF
-	TRBV6-6	TRBJ2-7	15	CASSYSSMGSYEQYF
-	TRBV5-1	TRBJ2-7	11	CASSSGLEQYF
-	TRBV7-6	TRBJ1-4	16	CASRGRWGSMNEKLFF
few	TRBV18	TRBJ2-3	15	CASSPLAGEKDTQYF
few	TRBV23-1	TRBJ2-2	14	CASSLPPHRDLLFF
-	TRBV27	TRBJ2-2	18	CASSFGDPRRANTGELFF
-	TRBV29-1	TRBJ1-1	13	CSVRGQPNTEAFF
many	TRBV7-9	TRBJ2-3	13	CASSLRPLDTQYF
-	TRBV28	TRBJ2-7	14	CASSPSPGEDEQYF
many	TRBV28	TRBJ1-5	14	CASSLGTGDQPQHF
many	TRBV21-1	TRBJ2-7	16	CASSKKKGQIPYEQYF
many	TRBV5-1	TRBJ2-7	14	CASSLAGAIYEQYF
-	TRBV5-6	TRBJ1-5	19	CASSFGPGQGSRGNQPQHF
-	TRBV24-1	TRBJ2-1	17	CATSDLRREGPYNEQFF
many	TRBV19	TRBJ2-7	14	CASSIEGITDEQYF
-	TRBV6-6	TRBJ2-7	15	CASSYSSGSPLEQYF
few	TRBV28	TRBJ2-7	14	CASRGTALGGEQYF
few	TRBV6-1	TRBJ1-5	13	CASKGDGNQPQHF
-	TRBV5-1	TRBJ1-6	14	CASSSGQGIAPLHF
many	TRBV7-7	TRBJ2-5	14	CASSLLGTQETQYF
many	TRBV5-1	TRBJ2-7	14	CASSSGTGSYEQYF
few	TRBV5-1	TRBJ2-5	12	CASSPDPETQYF
few	TRBV28	TRBJ1-1	14	CASKPGQGPRRAFF
many	TRBV29-1	TRBJ2-3	13	CSFFDRATDTQYF
few	TRBV3-1	TRBJ2-3	15	CASSQRRGPPHTQYF
many	TRBV7-2	TRBJ1-4	15	CASSLAGSTNEKLFF
few	TRBV29-1	TRBJ2-1	8	CSVLPGLF